This TCR beta chain originates from a study of blood T cell repertoires in COVID-19. Study as a whole: Sample material is recorded as cDNA or gDNA derived from T cells, B-cell-depleted T cells, or PBMCs.

The CDR3 runs 14 residues. The ends were cut back, 4 bases at V and 12 bases at J, with 19 bases in the middle. CDR1 is SGDLS, CDR2 YYNGEE, per germline. Per the original methods: It was from reference gene primer amplification that nucleated cell counts were estimated. Profiling relied on immunoSEQ multiplex PCR, and the TCRdb table lists in-frame clones only, not all of them. That table gives V, J and clone size, and the DNA gave D and trimming. The table records about 370,000 clones, more than 80% of them present only once. Recruits, aged roughly 18 to 100 years, lived in 24 US areas. The TCR was taken from a man aged 18-30 years who had recovered from COVID-19. The sequenced sample consisted of PBMCs or T cells enriched from blood (not recorded which). V and J are TRBV9 and TRBJ1-4; tentatively, D is TRBD1 (5 bases). The DNA for the CDR3 is TGTGCCAGCAGCCCCGGGGGTCTGGGGTTGGAACTGTTTTTT. This translates into CASSPGGLGLELFF.